The 24 T cell receptor beta chains below come from one sample, sequenced in a study of a mutant IDH1 vaccine in newly diagnosed glioma. These receptors' antigens are unknown. The time point denotes: week 11, during vaccination. The content of each vaccine dose was 300 ug of mutant IDH1 20-mer peptide, and topical imiquimod accompanied it. Using immunoSEQ multiplex PCR, the repertoire was profiled, and TCRdb retains in-frame clones only, with some absent. The sample yields around 120,000 clones, about four fifths seen once. The material was PBMCs, obtained from a glioma patient whose treatment included an IDH1 peptide vaccine. The receptors stem from a middle-aged man with glioma.

J is TRBJ1-6 and V is TRBV19; D unclear. Germline lookup yields CDR1 LNHDA and CDR2 SQIVND (reference sequence). Trimming took off 0 bases at V and 9 bases at J, with 6 bases between the two ends. The CDR3 covers 13 residues. CDR3: CASSIDRGSPLHF. For the CDR3, the DNA is TGTGCCAGTAGTATAGATCGGGGTTCACCCCTCCACTTT. Based on the CDR3 plus reference TRBV19 and TRBJ1-6, the full variable domain is DGGITQSPKYLFRKEGQNVTLSCEQNLNHDAMYWYRQDPGQGLRLIYYSQIVNDFQKGDIAEGYSVSREKKESFPLTVTSAQKNPTAFYLCASSIDRGSPLHFGNGTRLTVT.

This chain connects TRBV9 to TRBJ1-2, with D perhaps TRBD1 (5 bases). V lost 3 bases to trimming and J lost 2 bases, with 11 bases between them. CDR3 length: 14 amino acids. CDR1 and CDR2 (germline): SGDLS, YYNGEE. This chain's CDR3 is CASSASTGNYGYTF. The CDR3 nucleotides read TGTGCCAGCAGCGCCTCTACAGGCAACTATGGCTACACCTTC.

The genes are TRBV5-1 and TRBJ1-1, with D possibly matching TRBD1 (5 bases). This CDR3 contains 15 residues. Trimming shortened V by 4 bases and J by 1 base, and 14 bases separated the two germline ends. Germline CDR1 is SGHRS and CDR2 is YFSETQ. The DNA for the CDR3 is TGCGCCAGCAGCCCCGGGACCTGGGGGAACACTGAAGCTTTCTTT. Translation: CASSPGTWGNTEAFF.

This clone was detected once. The V and J genes are TRBV6-5 and TRBJ1-1; 8 bases line up with TRBD1. This CDR3 contains 15 residues. CDR1 is MNHEY, CDR2 SVGAGI, per germline. The junction had 6 bases not matched to a gene; V was cut back by 2 bases and J by 4 bases. CDR3 in DNA: TGTGCCAGCAGTTACGCAAGACAGGGGTTCACTGAAGCTTTCTTT. Translation: CASSYARQGFTEAFF.

This clone appeared a few times. This rearrangement joins TRBV7-9 to TRBJ1-5, with 8 bases lining up with TRBD1. Germline V gives CDR1 SEHNR, CDR2 FQNEAQ (reference sequence). The CDR3 has 16 residues. Trimming took 4 bases from V and 5 from J; bases not matched to a gene: 10. CDR3 DNA: TGTGCCAGCAGCTCATATACAGGGGGGCGGGATCAGCCCCAGCATTTT. Translated, it gives CASSSYTGGRDQPQHF.

The V and J genes are TRBV19 and TRBJ2-7; 8 bases align to TRBD1. Germline V CDR1 and CDR2: LNHDA, SQIVND (reference sequence). The CDR3 has 14 amino acids. Trimming took 4 bases from V and 4 from J; bases not matched to a gene: 6. CDR3 protein: CASSTTGGSYEQYF. DNA for the CDR3: TGTGCCAGTAGTACAACAGGGGGTAGTTACGAGCAGTACTTC. Complete variable domain (other parts from reference TRBV19 and TRBJ2-7): DGGITQSPKYLFRKEGQNVTLSCEQNLNHDAMYWYRQDPGQGLRLIYYSQIVNDFQKGDIAEGYSVSREKKESFPLTVTSAQKNPTAFYLCASSTTGGSYEQYFGPGTRLTVT.

This clone was counted once. J is TRBJ1-2 and V is TRBV18; D call uncertain. The CDR3 has 13 residues. CDR1 and CDR2 from the germline V gene are KGHSH and LQKENI. V gave up 2 bases and J gave up 4 bases, with 8 bases separating them. Written as DNA, the CDR3 is TGTGCCAGCTCACCAGGGATGGGCTATGGCTACACCTTC. Translating it yields CASSPGMGYGYTF. The whole variable domain, remainder taken from reference TRBV18 and TRBJ1-2, is NAGVMQNPRHLVRRRGQEARLRCSPMKGHSHVYWYRQLPEEGLKFMVYLQKENIIDESGMPKERFSAEFPKEGPSILRIQQVVRGDSAAYFCASSPGMGYGYTFGSGTRLTVV.

This chain joins TRBV27 and TRBJ2-3; 8 bases map to TRBD2. The CDR3 has 15 amino acids. V was pared by 4 bases and J by 0 bases, with 3 bases of the junction left unmatched. The V gene's germline CDR1 is MNHEY and CDR2 SMNVEV (reference sequence). The CDR3 protein is CASSWTSRSTDTQYF. CDR3 in DNA: TGTGCCAGCAGTTGGACTAGCAGGAGCACAGATACGCAGTATTTT.

In this sample, this clone turned up once. The CDR3 reads CASSLGGARYGYTF. CDR3 sequence (DNA): TGTGCCAGCAGCTTAGGCGGGGCGCGCTATGGCTACACCTTC. This chain connects TRBV7-2 to TRBJ1-2, with D possibly TRBD1 on 5 matching bases. Trimming stripped 1 base from V and 4 bases from J, with 10 bases between. Per the germline V gene, CDR1 is SGHTA and CDR2 is FQGNSA. This CDR3 has 14 amino acids. Complete variable domain (other parts from reference TRBV7-2 and TRBJ1-2): GAGVSQSPSNKVTEKGKDVELRCDPISGHTALYWYRQSLGQGLEFLIYFQGNSAPDKSGLPSDRFSAERTGGSVSTLTIQRTQQEDSAVYLCASSLGGARYGYTFGSGTRLTVV.

The CDR3 nucleotides are TGTGCCAGCAGCTTGTGGGGGGTCTACGAGCAGTACTTC. It encodes CASSLWGVYEQYF. The chain employs TRBV5-6 and TRBJ2-7, with D maybe TRBD2 (6 bases). There are 13 residues in the CDR3. V was trimmed by 1 base and J by 3 bases, leaving 8 bases between them. CDR1 is SGHDT, CDR2 YYEEEE, per germline. Together with reference TRBV5-6 and TRBJ2-7, the CDR3 gives the full variable domain: DAGVTQSPTHLIKTRGQQVTLRCSPKSGHDTVSWYQQALGQGPQFIFQYYEEEERQRGNFPDRFSGHQFPNYSSELNVNALLLGDSALYLCASSLWGVYEQYFGPGTRLTVT.

The rearrangement uses TRBV6-5 and TRBJ2-7, with 9 bases fitting TRBD2. J lost 3 bases, V lost 6 bases, and 9 bases had no gene match. The CDR3 loop spans 15 amino acids. In germline, CDR1 is MNHEY, CDR2 SVGAGI. The CDR3 nucleotides are TGTGCCAGCAGCCCGAACGGCGGGAGGGTCTACGAGCAGTACTTC. Translation gives CASSPNGGRVYEQYF.

The chain employs TRBV12-5 and TRBJ1-2, with D maybe TRBD1 (6 bases). The germline gives CDR1 LGHNT, CDR2 FRNRAP. The CDR3 loop spans 15 amino acids. Trimming took off 0 bases at V and 5 bases at J, with 13 bases between the two ends. The CDR3 nucleotides read TGTGCTAGTGGTTTGGTCGGGGGGGCCGGGTATGGCTACACCTTC. It codes for CASGLVGGAGYGYTF.

This clone was detected once. The genes are TRBV20-1 and TRBJ2-7; D remains unclear. The CDR3 runs 11 residues. Looked up from germline, CDR1 is DFQATT and CDR2 is SNEGSKA (reference sequence). V gave up 6 bases and J gave up 3 bases, with 9 bases separating them. CDR3 in DNA: TGCAGTGCCTTCCGGATCTACGAGCAGTACTTC. It is translated as CSAFRIYEQYF.

The V and J genes are TRBV19 and TRBJ2-4, with D possibly being TRBD2 (5 bases). Germline V gene lookup returns CDR1 LNHDA and CDR2 SQIVND (reference sequence). Trimming left V 8 bases short and J 7 bases short, with 12 bases between. The CDR3 sequence is 12 residues long. CDR3 region: CASGSSGNIQYF. CDR3 coding DNA: TGTGCCAGTGGGTCCTCGGGGAACATTCAGTACTTC.

CDR3 amino acids: CASSLGGPNYGYTF. The CDR3 DNA follows: TGTGCCAGCAGTTTAGGGGGCCCTAACTATGGCTACACCTTC. This chain uses TRBV6-5 with TRBJ1-2; 7 bases agree with TRBD1. Germline CDR1 MNHEY, CDR2 SVGAGI. The CDR3 has 14 amino acids. V shed 4 bases, J shed 0 bases, and the junction held 2 bases outside the gene matches.

The chain recombines TRBV7-2 with TRBJ2-3, with 7 bases identical to TRBD1. J gave up 2 bases and V 6 bases, and 11 bases lay outside the gene matches. CDR1 is SGHTA and CDR2 is FQGNSA in the germline V gene. This CDR3 is built from 16 residues. The CDR3 sequence: CASSSRQGGDTDTQYF. The CDR3 nucleotides are TGTGCCAGCAGTTCTAGACAGGGTGGGGACACAGATACGCAGTATTTT.

V usage is TRBV19 and J usage is TRBJ2-6; no clear D. V lost 5 bases, J lost 0 bases, and 14 bases lay in between. This CDR3 is 17 amino acids long. The germline CDR1 and CDR2 sequences are LNHDA and SQIVND (reference sequence). In DNA form, the CDR3 reads TGTGCCAGTAGTGCTTTATCGACGGACTCTGGGGCCAACGTCCTGACTTTC. Amino acid sequence: CASSALSTDSGANVLTF.

The chain employs TRBV7-2 and TRBJ2-5; 7 bases agree with TRBD1. The CDR3 totals 13 residues. Germline values: CDR1 SGHTA, CDR2 FQGNSA. J was trimmed by 5 bases and V by 5 bases; bases with no gene match: 5. For the CDR3, the DNA is TGTGCCAGCAGCCCCCTCAGGGGGGAGACCCAGTACTTC. Translation gives CASSPLRGETQYF.

The chain has TRBV7-9 and TRBJ2-1; D is undetermined. V shed 4 bases and J shed 1 base, with 17 bases lying between them. Germline loops: CDR1 SEHNR, CDR2 FQNEAQ (reference sequence). There are 17 residues in the CDR3. The CDR3 here is CASSSTGRTKSYNEQFF. CDR3 bases: TGTGCCAGCAGCTCTACTGGGCGGACGAAATCCTACAATGAGCAGTTCTTC.

This clone came up once. The rearrangement uses TRBV7-2 and TRBJ2-5; 9 positions agree with TRBD2. Germline values: CDR1 SGHTA, CDR2 FQGNSA. Trimming cost V 4 bases and J 3 bases; bases outside gene matches: 15. CDR3 length: 18 residues. The CDR3 coding sequence is TGTGCCAGCAGCTCCCGAGGAGCGGGGGGTGTAAAGAAAGAGACCCAGTACTTC. Translation: CASSSRGAGGVKKETQYF.

V usage is TRBV7-9 and J usage is TRBJ2-7; D is unresolved. Germline V lookup: CDR1 SEHNR, CDR2 FQNEAQ (reference sequence). Deletions cut 2 bases from V and 7 bases from J, with 6 bases between. The CDR3 length is 11 residues. CDR3 bases: TGTGCCAGCAGCTTACACCGGGAGCAGTACTTC. Protein sequence: CASSLHREQYF.

In its sample, this clone was seen a few times. The chain is built from TRBV2 and TRBJ1-5; D possibly corresponds to TRBD1 (6 bases). The ends were cut back, 6 bases at V and 3 bases at J, with 9 bases in the middle. This CDR3 is 13 amino acids long. Germline assignment: CDR1 SNHLY and CDR2 FYNNEI. This CDR3 is CASRRQANQPQHF. The CDR3 DNA sequence: TGTGCCAGCAGGCGACAGGCCAATCAGCCCCAGCATTTT.

The chain joins TRBV19 to TRBJ1-3; 8 nucleotides agree with TRBD1. CDR3 length: 19 amino acids. Losses at the gene ends were 3 bases for V and 0 bases for J; bases not matched to a gene: 13. The germline gives CDR1 LNHDA, CDR2 SQIVND (reference sequence). The CDR3 sequence: CASSMGGLRQGHSGNTIYF. The CDR3 DNA sequence: TGTGCCAGTAGTATGGGGGGCCTGAGACAGGGGCACTCTGGAAACACCATATATTTT. The variable domain in full, completed from reference TRBV19 and TRBJ1-3, reads DGGITQSPKYLFRKEGQNVTLSCEQNLNHDAMYWYRQDPGQGLRLIYYSQIVNDFQKGDIAEGYSVSREKKESFPLTVTSAQKNPTAFYLCASSMGGLRQGHSGNTIYFGEGSWLTVV.

The chain joins TRBV6-5 to TRBJ1-2, with D uncertain. The germline V and J ends were trimmed by 8 bases and 4 bases, with 14 bases remaining between them. Germline CDR1 MNHEY, CDR2 SVGAGI. There are 13 residues in the CDR3. The CDR3 sequence is CASGEELTYGYTF. The CDR3 DNA is TGTGCCAGCGGTGAAGAATTAACCTATGGCTACACCTTC.